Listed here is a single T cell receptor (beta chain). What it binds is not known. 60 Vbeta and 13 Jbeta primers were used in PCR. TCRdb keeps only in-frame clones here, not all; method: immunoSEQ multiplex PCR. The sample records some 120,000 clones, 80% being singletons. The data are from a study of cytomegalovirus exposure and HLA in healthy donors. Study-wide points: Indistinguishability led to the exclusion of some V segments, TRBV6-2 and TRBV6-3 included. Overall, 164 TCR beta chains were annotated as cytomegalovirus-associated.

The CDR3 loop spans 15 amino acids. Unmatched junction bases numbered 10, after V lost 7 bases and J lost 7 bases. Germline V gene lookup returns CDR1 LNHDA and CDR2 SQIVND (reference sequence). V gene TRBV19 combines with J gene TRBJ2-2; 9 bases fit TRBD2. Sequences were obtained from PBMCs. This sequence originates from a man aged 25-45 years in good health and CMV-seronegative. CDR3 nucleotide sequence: TGTGCCAGTACAGGGTTAGCGGGAGTTGGCGGGGAGCTGTTTTTT. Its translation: CASTGLAGVGGELFF.